This T cell receptor (beta chain) was sequenced during a study of cytomegalovirus exposure and HLA in healthy donors. General study results and limits: Analysis was carried out at a later point, and it linked a missense DCLRE1C variant to TCR beta V- and J-gene trimming. There were reportedly fewer N-insertions in an Asian-associated ancestry cluster than the approximately 600-donor mean, in a later analysis. Reportedly, diagnosis of cytomegalovirus status by the classifier showed high specificity and sensitivity.

In the PCR, 60 Vbeta and 13 Jbeta primers were used. TCRdb keeps only in-frame clones here, not all; method: immunoSEQ multiplex PCR. The sample records around 70,000 clones, roughly 89% being singletons. On this clone itself: Its antigen remains unknown.

Germline assignment: CDR1 MNHEY and CDR2 SVGAGI. This CDR3 is 14 amino acids long. The V and J ends lost 8 bases and 1 base respectively, with 15 bases between them. This clonotype was sampled from a woman in her 30s in good health and CMV-seronegative. The chain has TRBV6-5 and TRBJ2-7; the D gene is possibly TRBD1 (7 bases). Source material: PBMCs. Here the CDR3 DNA reads TGTGCCAGCCAGGACTCAGGGGGGTCCTACGAGCAGTACTTC. This translates into CASQDSGGSYEQYF.